A selection of T cell receptor beta chains follows, all from one sample in a study of pediatric ulcerative colitis. Some clones are missing from TCRdb's copy, which holds only in-frame ones; the method was immunoSEQ multiplex PCR. The sample has around 68,000 clones; about three quarters are singletons. The sequenced sample consisted of blood. The receptors here all came from a boy aged 5-17 years with moderate ulcerative colitis. Each CDR3 is given with its conserved first and last residue. Each record gives: V gene, J gene, D gene, clone size, CDR3 protein, CDR3 DNA. The D gene is left open where the match is weak. Part of the rows lack a size; the others show once, few, many or a class for expanded clones.

V gene: TRBV5-1
J gene: TRBJ1-3
D gene: -
clone size: few
CDR3 protein: CASSIQGTAAGNTIYF
CDR3 DNA: TGCGCCAGCAGCATTCAGGGGACGGCTGCTGGAAACACCATATATTTT

V gene: TRBV2
J gene: TRBJ2-5
D gene: -
clone size: -
CDR3 protein: CASSGSREETQYF
CDR3 DNA: TGTGCCAGCAGTGGGTCCAGGGAAGAGACCCAGTACTTC

V gene: TRBV6-9
J gene: TRBJ1-6
D gene: -
clone size: -
CDR3 protein: CASSYSGFTLHF
CDR3 DNA: TGTGCCAGCAGTTATTCAGGCTTCACCCTCCACTTT

V gene: TRBV27
J gene: TRBJ2-1
D gene: TRBD2
clone size: -
CDR3 protein: CASLGTSGRARYNEQFF
CDR3 DNA: TGTGCCAGCCTAGGGACTAGCGGGAGGGCCCGATACAATGAGCAGTTCTTC

V gene: TRBV5-1
J gene: TRBJ1-2
D gene: TRBD1
clone size: -
CDR3 protein: CASSLAREGGGGYTF
CDR3 DNA: TGCGCCAGCAGCTTGGCCAGGGAAGGGGGCGGTGGCTACACCTTC

V gene: TRBV29-1
J gene: TRBJ2-5
D gene: -
clone size: -
CDR3 protein: CSVGRGQFRYQETQYF
CDR3 DNA: TGCAGCGTTGGAAGAGGCCAGTTCCGTTACCAAGAGACCCAGTACTTC

V gene: TRBV18
J gene: TRBJ1-2
D gene: TRBD1
clone size: -
CDR3 protein: CASSPLTGERGYTF
CDR3 DNA: TGTGCCAGCTCACCACTTACAGGGGAGAGAGGCTACACCTTC

V gene: TRBV15
J gene: TRBJ2-7
D gene: TRBD1
clone size: -
CDR3 protein: CATSREGWDRGEQYF
CDR3 DNA: TGTGCCACCAGCAGAGAGGGTTGGGACAGGGGCGAGCAGTACTTC

V gene: TRBV11-3
J gene: TRBJ2-2
D gene: -
clone size: -
CDR3 protein: CASSLVAGELFF
CDR3 DNA: TGTGCCAGCAGCTTAGTTGCCGGGGAGCTGTTTTTT

V gene: TRBV19
J gene: TRBJ1-5
D gene: -
clone size: -
CDR3 protein: CASSIRVGNQPQHF
CDR3 DNA: TGTGCCAGTAGTATAAGGGTGGGCAATCAGCCCCAGCATTTT

V gene: TRBV27
J gene: TRBJ1-1
D gene: -
clone size: -
CDR3 protein: CASSPGRNMNTEAFF
CDR3 DNA: TGTGCCAGCAGTCCCGGACGGAATATGAACACTGAAGCTTTCTTT

V gene: TRBV10-3
J gene: TRBJ2-7
D gene: -
clone size: once
CDR3 protein: CAISESQESYEQYF
CDR3 DNA: TGTGCCATCAGTGAGTCGCAGGAGTCCTACGAGCAGTACTTC

V gene: TRBV6-5
J gene: TRBJ2-5
D gene: TRBD1
clone size: -
CDR3 protein: CASSRAGGFQETQYF
CDR3 DNA: TGTGCCAGTTCTCGGGCAGGGGGATTCCAAGAGACCCAGTACTTC

V gene: TRBV5-1
J gene: TRBJ2-7
D gene: -
clone size: few
CDR3 protein: CASSLVGNGYEQYF
CDR3 DNA: TGCGCCAGCAGCTTGGTGGGGAATGGCTACGAGCAGTACTTC

V gene: TRBV4-1
J gene: TRBJ2-7
D gene: TRBD1
clone size: -
CDR3 protein: CASSQGTTGGYEQYF
CDR3 DNA: TGCGCCAGCAGCCAAGGGACGACAGGGGGCTACGAGCAGTACTTC

V gene: TRBV5-4
J gene: TRBJ2-2
D gene: -
clone size: -
CDR3 protein: CASSLEVNTGELFF
CDR3 DNA: TGTGCCAGCAGCTTGGAGGTAAACACCGGGGAGCTGTTTTTT

V gene: TRBV27
J gene: TRBJ2-7
D gene: TRBD1
clone size: -
CDR3 protein: CASSLMGQESYEQYF
CDR3 DNA: TGTGCCAGCAGTTTAATGGGACAGGAGTCCTACGAGCAGTACTTC

V gene: TRBV14
J gene: TRBJ2-3
D gene: -
clone size: once
CDR3 protein: CASSQDWVRVFSDTQYF
CDR3 DNA: TGTGCCAGCAGCCAAGATTGGGTCCGGGTGTTTTCAGATACGCAGTATTTT

V gene: TRBV7-2
J gene: TRBJ2-3
D gene: TRBD2
clone size: -
CDR3 protein: CASSSSLAGGQDTQYF
CDR3 DNA: TGTGCCAGCAGCTCCTCCCTAGCGGGGGGGCAAGATACGCAGTATTTT

V gene: TRBV10-2
J gene: TRBJ1-2
D gene: -
clone size: -
CDR3 protein: CASSAYPGNYGYTF
CDR3 DNA: TGCGCCAGCAGTGCATATCCTGGGAACTATGGCTACACCTTC

V gene: TRBV7-3
J gene: TRBJ1-2
D gene: -
clone size: -
CDR3 protein: CASSPSFLSEGYTF
CDR3 DNA: TGTGCCAGCAGCCCAAGTTTCCTGTCGGAGGGCTACACCTTC

V gene: TRBV4-1
J gene: TRBJ2-7
D gene: -
clone size: -
CDR3 protein: CASSHDRAYEQYF
CDR3 DNA: TGCGCCAGCAGCCATGACAGAGCCTACGAGCAGTACTTC

V gene: TRBV29-1
J gene: TRBJ1-3
D gene: -
clone size: -
CDR3 protein: CSVEGTGNTIYF
CDR3 DNA: TGCAGCGTTGAAGGCACCGGAAACACCATATATTTT

V gene: TRBV6-5
J gene: TRBJ2-1
D gene: -
clone size: -
CDR3 protein: CASSYMDSSHEQFF
CDR3 DNA: TGTGCCAGCAGTTACATGGACAGCTCCCATGAGCAGTTCTTC

V gene: TRBV6-6
J gene: TRBJ2-7
D gene: TRBD1
clone size: -
CDR3 protein: CASRQGQHYEQYF
CDR3 DNA: TGTGCCAGCAGGCAGGGACAGCACTACGAGCAGTACTTC

V gene: TRBV19
J gene: TRBJ2-7
D gene: -
clone size: -
CDR3 protein: CASSFGNSYEQYF
CDR3 DNA: TGTGCCAGTAGTTTTGGGAACTCCTACGAGCAGTACTTC

V gene: TRBV27
J gene: TRBJ1-1
D gene: -
clone size: -
CDR3 protein: CASTLRAGYTEAFF
CDR3 DNA: TGTGCCAGCACCCTCAGGGCGGGGTACACTGAAGCTTTCTTT

V gene: TRBV29-1
J gene: TRBJ2-1
D gene: -
clone size: -
CDR3 protein: CSVESHNEQFF
CDR3 DNA: TGCAGCGTTGAGAGTCACAATGAGCAGTTCTTC

V gene: TRBV7-3
J gene: TRBJ2-3
D gene: TRBD1
clone size: -
CDR3 protein: CASSSPRQGNTQYF
CDR3 DNA: TGTGCCAGCAGCTCCCCCCGACAGGGAAATACGCAGTATTTT

V gene: TRBV5-6
J gene: TRBJ2-7
D gene: TRBD1
clone size: -
CDR3 protein: CASSLSGTVTYEQYF
CDR3 DNA: TGTGCCAGCAGCTTATCCGGGACAGTCACCTACGAGCAGTACTTC

V gene: TRBV16
J gene: TRBJ1-1
D gene: TRBD1
clone size: -
CDR3 protein: CASSQSNPGGVGTEAFF
CDR3 DNA: TGTGCCAGCAGCCAATCGAATCCAGGGGGGGTTGGCACTGAAGCTTTCTTT

V gene: TRBV4-1
J gene: TRBJ2-1
D gene: -
clone size: -
CDR3 protein: CASSQMSNEQFF
CDR3 DNA: TGCGCCAGCAGCCAAATGAGCAATGAGCAGTTCTTC

V gene: TRBV7-6
J gene: TRBJ2-2
D gene: TRBD2
clone size: -
CDR3 protein: CASSLAGGPEELFF
CDR3 DNA: TGTGCCAGCAGCTTAGCGGGAGGGCCGGAGGAGCTGTTTTTT

V gene: TRBV6-5
J gene: TRBJ1-1
D gene: -
clone size: few
CDR3 protein: CASSYSRGIGDTEAFF
CDR3 DNA: TGTGCCAGCAGTTACTCGAGGGGGATAGGAGACACTGAAGCTTTCTTT

V gene: TRBV19
J gene: TRBJ2-7
D gene: -
clone size: -
CDR3 protein: CASSMQGWYEQYF
CDR3 DNA: TGTGCCAGTAGTATGCAGGGGTGGTACGAGCAGTACTTC

V gene: TRBV7-9
J gene: TRBJ2-7
D gene: -
clone size: -
CDR3 protein: CASSLVEDYEQYF
CDR3 DNA: TGTGCCAGCAGCTTAGTCGAGGACTACGAGCAGTACTTC

V gene: TRBV5-1
J gene: TRBJ1-5
D gene: -
clone size: -
CDR3 protein: CASSVTGGGQPQHF
CDR3 DNA: TGCGCCAGCAGCGTCACCGGGGGGGGACAGCCCCAGCATTTT

V gene: TRBV5-1
J gene: TRBJ1-1
D gene: -
clone size: -
CDR3 protein: CASSLVPGTMNTEAFF
CDR3 DNA: TGCGCCAGCAGCTTGGTGCCAGGTACCATGAACACTGAAGCTTTCTTT